These 12 T cell receptor beta chains came from one sample sequenced in a study of T cells in Graves' hyperthyroidism and ophthalmopathy. TCR beta CDR3 region amplification was performed from RNA transcripts. HTBI primers were employed in a first-round RT-PCR of the TCR CDR3. Each CDR3 protein gets one entry after TCRdb re-called the multiplex PCR reads with MiXCR. The profile shows nearly 600,000 distinct CDR3 sequences, more than 13% of them singletons. Source material: blood. Receptors originate from a woman under 30 with Graves' ophthalmopathy.

The V gene is TRBV7-2, the J gene TRBJ2-3; TRBD1 matches 8 bases. After removal of 5 bases from V and 2 bases from J, the junction contained 6 bases not matched to a gene. In germline, CDR1 is SGHTA, CDR2 FQGNSA. The CDR3 contains 15 residues. The CDR3 region is CASSPGQEVTDTQYF. The CDR3 DNA is TGTGCCAGCAGCCCGGGACAGGAAGTCACAGATACGCAGTATTTT.

At least ten counts were recorded for this clonotype. This sequence joins TRBV7-2 and TRBJ2-5; TRBD1 is a possible D gene (5 bases). There are 15 residues in the CDR3. Germline V gives CDR1 SGHTA, CDR2 FQGNSA. V was trimmed by 2 bases and J by 5 bases, leaving 15 bases between them. The CDR3 reads CASSLQPGFAETQYF. For the CDR3, the DNA is TGTGCCAGCAGCTTACAGCCAGGGTTTGCGGAGACCCAGTACTTC.

The chain recombines TRBV5-1 with TRBJ2-7, with D possibly TRBD2 on 5 matching bases. Germline V gene sequence: CDR1 SGHRS, CDR2 YFSETQ. The CDR3 runs to 16 residues. Trimming cost V 0 bases and J 2 bases, with 15 bases left between them. The CDR3 protein is CASSLEPGFGTYEQYF. Written as DNA, the CDR3 is TGCGCCAGCAGCTTGGAGCCGGGGTTTGGAACCTACGAGCAGTACTTC.

The chain employs TRBV6-6 and TRBJ1-3; D not certain. Trimming shortened V by 0 bases and J by 4 bases, and 25 bases separated the two germline ends. The CDR3 consists of 20 residues. The V gene's germline CDR1 is MNHNY and CDR2 SVGAGI (reference sequence). This CDR3 is CASSYSNYPLSKGSGNTIYF. CDR3 sequence (DNA): TGTGCCAGCAGTTACTCGAACTATCCCCTATCGAAAGGGTCAGGAAACACCATATATTTT.

At least ten counts were recorded for this clonotype. The chain employs TRBV12-3 or TRBV12-4 and TRBJ2-1, with TRBD2 matching 10 bases. The CDR3 is 18 residues long. V was clipped by 6 bases and J by 6 bases; unmatched bases: 17. This chain's CDR3 is CASRDDSSGRGRGNEQFF. The CDR3 bases are TGTGCCAGCAGAGATGACTCAAGCGGGAGGGGCCGGGGCAATGAGCAGTTCTTC.

This chain connects TRBV6-6 to TRBJ1-1, with a weak D call TRBD1 (6 bases). The CDR3 extends over 17 amino acids. Germline values: CDR1 MNHNY, CDR2 SVGAGI (reference sequence). V was clipped by 0 bases and J by 4 bases, with 18 bases between them. This CDR3 reads CASSYSVGGAASTEAFF. CDR3 nucleotide sequence: TGTGCCAGCAGTTACTCAGTCGGGGGGGCGGCCAGCACTGAAGCTTTCTTT.

The chain employs TRBV5-1 and TRBJ2-7; D might be TRBD1 (6 bases). V was clipped by 3 bases and J by 0 bases, with 16 bases between them. Germline V gene data show CDR1 as SGHRS and CDR2 as YFSETQ. There are 16 residues in the CDR3. CDR3 coding DNA: TGCGCCAGCAGCTCTTCCCTAGGGGGACCCTCCTACGAGCAGTACTTC. It codes for CASSSSLGGPSYEQYF.

The chain has TRBV20-1 and TRBJ2-1, with 11 bases fitting TRBD2. Unmatched junction bases numbered 5, after V lost 1 base and J lost 3 bases. The CDR3 is 16 amino acids. From germline, CDR1 is DFQATT and CDR2 SNEGSKA (reference sequence). The CDR3 sequence is CSARVTSGSLYNEQFF. The DNA of the CDR3 is TGCAGTGCTAGAGTAACTAGCGGGAGTCTCTACAATGAGCAGTTCTTC.

The CDR3 DNA reads TGTGCCAGCAGCGTAGCTACGAGGGTACGGGGAGATACGCAGTATTTT. Protein: CASSVATRVRGDTQYF. V and J are TRBV9 and TRBJ2-3, with D possibly TRBD2 on 5 matching bases. There are 16 residues in the CDR3. The ends were cut back, 0 bases at V and 5 bases at J, with 16 bases in the middle. Germline V gives CDR1 SGDLS, CDR2 YYNGEE.

This clonotype was detected ten times or more. The chain is built from TRBV6-1 and TRBJ1-6, with D perhaps matching TRBD1 (5 bases). Per germline, CDR1 MNHNS and CDR2 SASEGT. This CDR3 is 14 amino acids long. V lost 8 bases and J 7 bases, leaving 15 bases between the germline ends. CDR3 in DNA: TGTGCCAGCGCCAACGCCGGGGGAAATTCACCCCTCCACTTT. Translation: CASANAGGNSPLHF.

This clonotype was counted ten times or more. V and J are TRBV5-1 and TRBJ2-3; a weak D match, TRBD1 (5 bases). Germline CDR1 and CDR2: SGHRS and YFSETQ. The V end lost 3 bases, the J end lost 3 bases, and 14 bases lay between the germline ends. This CDR3 contains 15 residues. The CDR3 DNA is TGCGCCAGCAGCTGGTGGCTACCAGGGACAGATACGCAGTATTTT. This encodes CASSWWLPGTDTQYF.

This clonotype was seen more than once but under ten times. The chain has TRBV7-2 and TRBJ1-5, with D unclear. Germline values: CDR1 SGHTA, CDR2 FQGNSA. Trimming removed 1 base at V and 0 bases at J, with 10 bases between. The CDR3 sequence is 16 residues long. DNA of the CDR3: TGTGCCAGCAGCTTAGAGCCAACTTATAGCAATCAGCCCCAGCATTTT. Translated: CASSLEPTYSNQPQHF.